These T cell receptor beta chains were read from a single sample in a study of early T cells in non-severe SARS-CoV-2 infection. TCRdb redid the calling of the 5' RACE reads with MiXCR, one entry per CDR3 protein. The repertoire includes some 34,000 distinct CDR3 sequences, 7% to 7.5% of them detected once, and about 13% sits in the top ten. This specimen was whole blood, taken at baseline. These receptor sequences come from an adult who was a healthcare worker with PCR-confirmed SARS-CoV-2 infection or an uninfected control (not recorded which). CDR3s include the opening cysteine and the closing phenylalanine or tryptophan. The order of the fields is clone size, V gene, J gene, CDR3 length, D gene, CDR3 protein, CDR3 DNA. A D gene is named only where the DNA matches it firmly. Part of the rows lack a size; the others show once, few, many or a class for expanded clones.

many	TRBV7-2	TRBJ2-1	12	-	CASSPQSNEQFF	TGTGCCAGCAGTCCCCAGAGCAATGAGCAGTTCTTC
-	TRBV11-3	TRBJ2-3	16	TRBD2	CASRTGLAGVADTQYF	TGTGCCAGCAGAACCGGGTTAGCGGGAGTGGCGGATACGCAGTATTTT
-	TRBV2	TRBJ2-1	14	-	CASSGLTGLFERFF	TGTGCCAGCAGTGGGCTGACAGGCCTTTTCGAAAGGTTCTTC
many	TRBV14	TRBJ1-6	16	TRBD1	CASSHGVTGYNSPLHF	TGTGCCAGCAGCCACGGGGTGACAGGGTATAATTCACCCCTCCACTTT
few	TRBV20-1	TRBJ1-2	13	-	CSATLTGTEGYTF	TGCAGTGCCACTTTGACGGGGACGGAAGGCTACACCTTC
-	TRBV2	TRBJ2-1	11	TRBD2	CASGTSYEQFF	TGTGCCAGCGGGACTAGTTATGAGCAGTTCTTC
-	TRBV6-5	TRBJ1-1	14	-	CASSLGLLNTEAFF	TGTGCCAGCAGCCTGGGGCTTCTGAACACTGAAGCTTTCTTT
-	TRBV5-4	TRBJ2-3	15	-	CASSLDGQGPDTQYF	TGTGCCAGCAGCTTGGATGGGCAGGGCCCAGATACGCAGTATTTT
-	TRBV18	TRBJ2-2	15	-	CASSKTKVGTGELFF	TGTGCCAGCTCGAAGACAAAGGTTGGCACCGGGGAGCTGTTTTTT
few	TRBV5-5	TRBJ2-2	17	-	CASSSAGRTSYTGELFF	TGTGCCAGCAGCTCCGCTGGGAGGACTTCTTACACCGGGGAGCTGTTTTTT
-	TRBV3-1	TRBJ2-7	15	-	CASSQDLAGTYEQYF	TGTGCCAGCAGCCAAGATTTGGCAGGAACCTACGAGCAGTACTTC
-	TRBV30	TRBJ2-2	14	-	CAWSGDSNTGELFF	TGTGCCTGGAGTGGAGACTCGAACACCGGGGAGCTGTTTTTT
-	TRBV7-9	TRBJ1-1	12	-	CASSSGGSEAFF	TGTGCCAGCAGCTCCGGGGGCTCTGAAGCTTTCTTT
many	TRBV12-3/TRBV12-4	TRBJ1-1	15	-	CASSLASRANTEAFF	TGTGCCAGCAGTTTAGCGTCCAGGGCGAACACTGAAGCTTTCTTT
-	TRBV5-4	TRBJ2-1	15	TRBD2	CASSLAGEGYNEQFF	TGTGCCAGCAGCCTAGCGGGAGAGGGGTACAATGAGCAGTTCTTC
many	TRBV6-1	TRBJ2-2	14	TRBD1	CASSVEGAAGELFF	TGTGCCAGCAGTGTTGAGGGGGCGGCCGGGGAGCTGTTTTTT
few	TRBV12-3/TRBV12-4	TRBJ1-4	15	TRBD1	CASSLSGGGNEKLFF	TGTGCCAGCAGTTTATCAGGGGGAGGGAATGAAAAACTGTTTTTT
-	TRBV5-5	TRBJ2-1	15	-	CASSLEVSRAFEQFF	TGTGCCAGCAGCTTGGAAGTCTCTAGGGCCTTTGAGCAGTTCTTC
few	TRBV5-6	TRBJ1-1	16	TRBD1	CASSTTDRVRFTEAFF	TGTGCCAGCAGCACTACGGACAGGGTCCGGTTTACTGAAGCTTTCTTT
many	TRBV20-1	TRBJ1-4	12	-	CSAVRGNEKLFF	TGCAGTGCTGTCAGGGGTAATGAAAAACTGTTTTTT
-	TRBV7-6	TRBJ2-2	17	TRBD2	CASSLVGTSGNTGELFF	TGTGCCAGCAGCTTAGTCGGGACTAGCGGAAACACCGGGGAGCTGTTTTTT
-	TRBV24-1	TRBJ1-3	15	TRBD1	CATSDPGTDGNTIYF	TGTGCCACCAGTGACCCAGGGACAGACGGAAACACCATATATTTT
many	TRBV7-9	TRBJ2-1	13	-	CASSLIQSNEQFF	TGTGCCAGCAGCTTAATCCAATCCAATGAGCAGTTCTTC
many	TRBV12-5	TRBJ2-2	14	-	CASGSGTNTGELFF	TGTGCTAGTGGTTCCGGGACTAACACCGGGGAGCTGTTTTTT
few	TRBV3-1	TRBJ2-5	11	-	CASSFRETQYF	TGTGCCAGCAGCTTTCGGGAGACCCAGTACTTC
once	TRBV7-2	TRBJ1-6	17	TRBD1	CASSLMAGGSSNSPLHF	TGTGCCAGCAGCCTGATGGCAGGGGGAAGTAGTAATTCACCCCTCCACTTT
-	TRBV12-3/TRBV12-4	TRBJ2-1	13	-	CASSSRGGNEQFF	TGTGCCAGCAGTTCACGGGGAGGAAATGAGCAGTTCTTC
many	TRBV5-4	TRBJ2-7	14	-	CASSVTGKGNEQYF	TGTGCCAGCAGCGTGACAGGAAAGGGAAACGAGCAGTACTTC
many	TRBV28	TRBJ2-1	12	TRBD2	CASRIAGGEQFF	TGTGCCAGCAGGATTGCGGGAGGTGAGCAGTTCTTC
many	TRBV3-1	TRBJ2-1	14	-	CASSLRTHFNEQFF	TGTGCCAGCAGCCTCAGGACTCATTTCAATGAGCAGTTCTTC
few	TRBV29-1	TRBJ2-2	14	TRBD2	CSVRSGKNTGELFF	TGCAGCGTTAGGAGCGGGAAAAACACCGGGGAGCTGTTTTTT
many	TRBV12-3/TRBV12-4	TRBJ2-1	16	-	CASSLTNSRSYNEQFF	TGTGCCAGCAGCCTTACCAATAGTAGGTCCTACAATGAGCAGTTCTTC
-	TRBV19	TRBJ1-6	14	-	CASSIGQLNSPLHF	TGTGCCAGTAGCATAGGACAGTTGAATTCACCCCTCCACTTT
-	TRBV7-9	TRBJ2-3	14	-	CASSRSGNTDTKYF	TGTGCCAGCAGCCGGAGCGGCAACACAGATACGAAGTATTTT
-	TRBV5-5	TRBJ1-4	15	-	CASSSDGTWGEKLFF	TGTGCCAGCAGCTCGGACGGGACTTGGGGCGAAAAACTGTTTTTT
few	TRBV20-1	TRBJ2-5	13	-	CSARGVGRETQYF	TGCAGTGCTAGGGGCGTCGGGCGAGAGACCCAGTACTTC
few	TRBV29-1	TRBJ2-1	14	TRBD1	CSVEGQGSPNEQFF	TGCAGCGTCGAGGGACAGGGCAGCCCAAATGAGCAGTTCTTC
many	TRBV4-3	TRBJ1-2	15	TRBD1	CASSPATGANYGYTF	TGCGCCAGCAGCCCAGCCACAGGGGCTAACTATGGCTACACCTTC
many	TRBV20-1	TRBJ2-3	15	TRBD2	CSATPGAGGADTQYF	TGCAGTGCTACACCAGGAGCGGGAGGGGCAGATACGCAGTATTTT
-	TRBV10-3	TRBJ2-3	15	-	CAISDPGTRTDTQYF	TGTGCCATCAGTGATCCTGGGACTCGCACAGATACGCAGTATTTT
few	TRBV4-2	TRBJ1-1	15	TRBD1	CASSQTGDANTEAFF	TGTGCCAGCAGCCAGACAGGGGACGCGAACACTGAAGCTTTCTTT
many	TRBV6-6	TRBJ1-2	13	-	CASSSPQGRGYTF	TGTGCCAGCAGTTCCCCTCAAGGCAGAGGCTACACCTTC
medium-sized	TRBV6-5	TRBJ1-5	14	-	CASSYSEGNQPQHF	TGTGCCAGCAGTTACTCTGAGGGCAATCAGCCCCAGCATTTT
-	TRBV20-1	TRBJ2-5	15	TRBD1	CSARPQGQGTKTQYF	TGCAGTGCTAGACCCCAGGGACAGGGGACTAAGACCCAGTACTTC
many	TRBV28	TRBJ2-3	15	-	CASSPVGLGTDTQYF	TGTGCCAGCAGCCCGGTAGGCCTAGGCACAGATACGCAGTATTTT
many	TRBV5-5	TRBJ2-1	15	TRBD2	CASSPTSVSYNEQFF	TGTGCCAGCAGCCCGACTAGCGTCTCCTACAATGAGCAGTTCTTC
medium-sized	TRBV3-1	TRBJ1-6	16	TRBD1	CASSPGTGGVSSPLHF	TGTGCCAGCAGCCCCGGGACAGGGGGTGTGAGTTCACCCCTCCACTTT
few	TRBV28	TRBJ2-3	19	TRBD2	CASSPSIQRGRISTDTQYF	TGTGCCAGCAGTCCGTCCATTCAGCGGGGCCGGATAAGCACAGATACGCAGTATTTT
many	TRBV28	TRBJ2-6	13	-	CASSLPGANVLTF	TGTGCCAGCAGTTTACCGGGGGCCAACGTCCTGACTTTC
few	TRBV4-2	TRBJ2-7	12	-	CASSQEIPEQYF	TGTGCCAGCAGCCAAGAAATCCCCGAGCAGTACTTC
many	TRBV2	TRBJ2-3	15	-	CASRKATLSTDTQYF	TGTGCCAGCAGAAAAGCCACCCTTAGCACAGATACGCAGTATTTT
-	TRBV4-1	TRBJ2-5	13	-	CASSQDLTETQYF	TGCGCCAGCAGCCAAGATCTTACAGAGACCCAGTACTTC